A single sample is the source of the 4 T cell receptor beta chains below, sequenced in a study of T cells in localized non-small cell lung cancer. Some clones are missing from TCRdb's copy, which holds only in-frame ones; the method was immunoSEQ multiplex PCR. The data contain roughly 1,900 clones, 36% of them seen just once; the ten biggest clones take up roughly 7.3%. The specimen comprised lung tumor tissue, sampled before any cancer treatment. The receptors derive from a female donor of 60 years or more with stage II squamous cell lung carcinoma.

This clone appeared a few times. The chain links TRBV7-6 to TRBJ2-3; D might be TRBD1 (6 bases). The V gene lost 5 bases and the J gene lost 4 bases, with 19 bases spanning the gap. The CDR3 has 16 residues. Per the germline V gene, CDR1 is SGHVS and CDR2 is FNYEAQ. The CDR3 spells CASSTTGALRPDTQYF. The CDR3 DNA is TGTGCCAGCAGCACGACAGGCGCGCTACGCCCAGATACGCAGTATTTT.

V and J are TRBV11-3 and TRBJ2-1; D ambiguous. Germline CDR1 SGHNT, CDR2 YENEEA. The CDR3 length is 14 residues. V was shortened by 2 bases and J by 4 bases, with 9 bases between the two germline ends. CDR3 amino acids: CASSLLEAYNEQFF. Written as DNA, the CDR3 is TGTGCCAGCAGCTTACTCGAGGCGTACAATGAGCAGTTCTTC.

In its sample, this clone is medium-sized (0.01 to 0.1%). The chain has TRBV11-3 and TRBJ2-7, with D possibly being TRBD2 (7 bases). Germline V gives CDR1 SGHNT, CDR2 YENEEA. Trimming pared 3 bases from V and 1 base from J, leaving 10 bases between. The CDR3 runs 14 residues. This CDR3 reads CASSFGGASYEQYF. CDR3 sequence (DNA): TGTGCCAGCAGCTTTGGGGGGGCTTCCTACGAGCAGTACTTC.

This rearrangement joins TRBV10-1 to TRBJ2-7, with no clear D. The V and J ends lost 3 bases and 2 bases respectively, with 11 bases between them. The CDR3 spans 14 residues. CDR1 and CDR2 (germline): WNHNN, SYGVQD (reference sequence). CDR3 bases: TGCGCCAGCAGTGATCTGGGTGCCCCCTACGAGCAGTACTTC. As protein: CASSDLGAPYEQYF.